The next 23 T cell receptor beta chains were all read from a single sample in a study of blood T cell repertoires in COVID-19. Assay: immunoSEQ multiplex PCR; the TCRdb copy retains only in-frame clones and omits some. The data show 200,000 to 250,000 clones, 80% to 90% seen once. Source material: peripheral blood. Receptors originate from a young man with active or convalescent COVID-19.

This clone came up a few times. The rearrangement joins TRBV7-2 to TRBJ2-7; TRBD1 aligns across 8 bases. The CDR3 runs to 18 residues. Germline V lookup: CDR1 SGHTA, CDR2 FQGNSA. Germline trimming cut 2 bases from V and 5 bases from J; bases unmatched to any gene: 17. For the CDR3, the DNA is TGTGCCAGCAGCTTATTTGCTCATGGACAGGGTGGTATTCACGAGCAGTACTTC. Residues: CASSLFAHGQGGIHEQYF.

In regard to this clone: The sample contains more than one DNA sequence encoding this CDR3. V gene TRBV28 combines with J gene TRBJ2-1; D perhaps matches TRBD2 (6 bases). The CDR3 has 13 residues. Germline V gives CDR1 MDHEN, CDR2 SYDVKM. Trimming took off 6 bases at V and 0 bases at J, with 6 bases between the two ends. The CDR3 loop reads CASSGGSYNEQFF. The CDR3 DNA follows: TGTGCCAGCAGCGGGGGCTCCTACAATGAGCAGTTCTTC.

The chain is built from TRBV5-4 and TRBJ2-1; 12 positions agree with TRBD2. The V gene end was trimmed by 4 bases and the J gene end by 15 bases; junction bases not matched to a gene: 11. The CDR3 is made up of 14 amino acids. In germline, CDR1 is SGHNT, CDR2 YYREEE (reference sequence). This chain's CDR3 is CASSGGTSGHQWFF. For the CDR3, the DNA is TGTGCCAGCAGCGGAGGGACTAGCGGGCATCAATGGTTCTTC.

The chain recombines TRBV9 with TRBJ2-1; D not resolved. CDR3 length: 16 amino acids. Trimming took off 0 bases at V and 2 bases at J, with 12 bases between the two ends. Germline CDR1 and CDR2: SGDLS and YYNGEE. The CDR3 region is CASSVGPRGTYNEQFF. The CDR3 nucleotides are TGTGCCAGCAGCGTAGGCCCCCGAGGCACCTACAATGAGCAGTTCTTC.

CDR3 region: CASSLDGLENTIYF. DNA for the CDR3: TGCGCCAGCAGCTTGGACGGTCTAGAGAACACCATATATTTT. V gene TRBV5-1 combines with J gene TRBJ1-3; D is unclear. The germline V and J ends were trimmed by 0 bases and 7 bases, with 11 bases remaining between them. CDR3 size: 14 residues. CDR1 and CDR2 (germline): SGHRS, YFSETQ.

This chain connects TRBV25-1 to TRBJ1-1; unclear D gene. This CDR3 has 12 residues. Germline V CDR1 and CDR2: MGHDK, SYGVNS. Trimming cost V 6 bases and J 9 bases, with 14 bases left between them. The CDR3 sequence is CASRSTRTQAFF. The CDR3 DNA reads TGTGCCAGCAGGTCTACACGGACTCAAGCTTTCTTT.

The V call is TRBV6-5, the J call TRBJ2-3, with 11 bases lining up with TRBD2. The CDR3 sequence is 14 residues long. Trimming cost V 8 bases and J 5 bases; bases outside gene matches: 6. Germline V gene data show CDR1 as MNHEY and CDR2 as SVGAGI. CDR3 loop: CASSRTSGQDTQYF. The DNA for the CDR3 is TGTGCCAGCTCGAGGACTAGCGGGCAAGATACGCAGTATTTT.

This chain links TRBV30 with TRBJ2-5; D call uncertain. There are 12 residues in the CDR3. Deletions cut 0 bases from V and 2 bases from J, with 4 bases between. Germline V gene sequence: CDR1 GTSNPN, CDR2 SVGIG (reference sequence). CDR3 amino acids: CAWSVQQETQYF. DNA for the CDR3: TGTGCCTGGAGTGTACAGCAAGAGACCCAGTACTTC.

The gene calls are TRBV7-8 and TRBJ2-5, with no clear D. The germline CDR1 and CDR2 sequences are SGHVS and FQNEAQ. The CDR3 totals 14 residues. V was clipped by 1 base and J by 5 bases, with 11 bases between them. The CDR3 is CASSLVGLLETQYF. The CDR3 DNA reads TGTGCCAGCAGCTTAGTGGGCCTGTTGGAGACCCAGTACTTC.

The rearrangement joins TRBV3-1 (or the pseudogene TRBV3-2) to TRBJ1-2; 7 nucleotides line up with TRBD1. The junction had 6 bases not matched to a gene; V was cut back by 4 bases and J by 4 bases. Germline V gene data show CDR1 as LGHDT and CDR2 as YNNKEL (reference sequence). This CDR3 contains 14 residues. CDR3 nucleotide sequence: TGTGCCAGCAGCCGAGGGGGCCAAGGCTATGGCTACACCTTC. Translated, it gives CASSRGGQGYGYTF.

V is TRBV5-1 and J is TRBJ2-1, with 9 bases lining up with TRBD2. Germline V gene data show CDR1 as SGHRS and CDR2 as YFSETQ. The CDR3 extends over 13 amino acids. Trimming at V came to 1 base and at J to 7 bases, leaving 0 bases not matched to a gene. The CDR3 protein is CASSLLAGNEQFF. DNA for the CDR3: TGCGCCAGCAGCTTGCTAGCGGGAAATGAGCAGTTCTTC. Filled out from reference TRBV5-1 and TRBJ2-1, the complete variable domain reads KAGVTQTPRYLIKTRGQQVTLSCSPISGHRSVSWYQQTPGQGLQFLFEYFSETQRNKGNFPGRFSGRQFSNSRSEMNVSTLELGDSALYLCASSLLAGNEQFFGPGTRLTVL.

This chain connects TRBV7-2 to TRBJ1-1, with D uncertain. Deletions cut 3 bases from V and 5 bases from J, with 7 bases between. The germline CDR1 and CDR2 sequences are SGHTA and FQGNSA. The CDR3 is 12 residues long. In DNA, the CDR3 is TGTGCCAGCAGCTTCGGTTGGACTGAAGCTTTCTTT. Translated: CASSFGWTEAFF.

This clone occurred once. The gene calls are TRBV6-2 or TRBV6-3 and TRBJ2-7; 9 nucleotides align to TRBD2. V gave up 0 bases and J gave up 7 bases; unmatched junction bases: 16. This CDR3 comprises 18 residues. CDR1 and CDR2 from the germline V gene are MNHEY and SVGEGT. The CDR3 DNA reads TGTGCCAGCAGTTACTCGATATCAGCGGGAGGCCCCTTAGGAGAGCAGTACTTC. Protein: CASSYSISAGGPLGEQYF.

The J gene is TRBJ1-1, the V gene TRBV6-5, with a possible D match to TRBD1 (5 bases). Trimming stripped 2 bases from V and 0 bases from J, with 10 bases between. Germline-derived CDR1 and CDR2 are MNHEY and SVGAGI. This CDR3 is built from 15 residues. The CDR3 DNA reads TGTGCCAGCAGTTACGTCCGGGGGATGAACACTGAAGCTTTCTTT. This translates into CASSYVRGMNTEAFF.

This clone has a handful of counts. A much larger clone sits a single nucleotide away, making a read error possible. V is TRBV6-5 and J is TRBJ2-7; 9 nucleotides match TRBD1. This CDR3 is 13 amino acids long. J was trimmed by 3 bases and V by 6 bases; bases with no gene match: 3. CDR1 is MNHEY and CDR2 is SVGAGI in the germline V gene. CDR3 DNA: TGTGCCAGCAGCCCGACAGGGGGCTACGAGCAGTACTTC. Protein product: CASSPTGGYEQYF.

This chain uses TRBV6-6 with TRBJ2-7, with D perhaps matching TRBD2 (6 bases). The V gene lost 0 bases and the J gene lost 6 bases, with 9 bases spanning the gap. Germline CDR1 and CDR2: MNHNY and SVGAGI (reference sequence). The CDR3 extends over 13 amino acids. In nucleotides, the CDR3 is TGTGCCAGCAGTTACTCGGGGCGGGGCGAGCAGTACTTC. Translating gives CASSYSGRGEQYF.

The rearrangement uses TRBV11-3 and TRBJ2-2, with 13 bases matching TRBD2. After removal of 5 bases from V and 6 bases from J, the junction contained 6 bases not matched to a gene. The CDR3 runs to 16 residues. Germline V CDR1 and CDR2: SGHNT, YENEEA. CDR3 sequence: CASSPGLAGVPGELFF. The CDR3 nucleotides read TGTGCCAGCAGCCCCGGACTAGCGGGAGTCCCCGGGGAGCTGTTTTTT.

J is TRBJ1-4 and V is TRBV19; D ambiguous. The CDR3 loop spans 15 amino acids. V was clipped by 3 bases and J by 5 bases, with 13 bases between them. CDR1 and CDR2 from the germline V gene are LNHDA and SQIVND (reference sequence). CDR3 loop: CASSIGGRNNEKLFF. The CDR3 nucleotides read TGTGCCAGTAGTATTGGCGGGCGGAACAATGAAAAACTGTTTTTT.

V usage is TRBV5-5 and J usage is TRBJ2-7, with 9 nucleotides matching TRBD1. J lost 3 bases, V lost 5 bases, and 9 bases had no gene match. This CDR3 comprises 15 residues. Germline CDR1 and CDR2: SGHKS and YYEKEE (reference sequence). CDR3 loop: CASSSTTGQGYEQYF. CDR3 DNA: TGTGCCAGCAGTTCCACTACGGGACAGGGCTACGAGCAGTACTTC.

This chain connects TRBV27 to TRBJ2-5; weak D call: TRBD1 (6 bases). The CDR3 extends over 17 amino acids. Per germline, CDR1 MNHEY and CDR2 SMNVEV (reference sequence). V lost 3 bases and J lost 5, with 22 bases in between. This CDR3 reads CASSLGQGSPLGETQYF. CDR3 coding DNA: TGTGCCAGCAGTTTGGGGCAGGGGTCCCCATTGGGGGAGACCCAGTACTTC.

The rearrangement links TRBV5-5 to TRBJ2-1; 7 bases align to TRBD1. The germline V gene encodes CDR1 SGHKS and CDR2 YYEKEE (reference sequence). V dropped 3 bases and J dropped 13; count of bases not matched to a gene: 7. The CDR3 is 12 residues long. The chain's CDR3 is CASSSTTGFQFF. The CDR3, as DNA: TGTGCCAGCAGCTCGACGACAGGGTTTCAGTTCTTC. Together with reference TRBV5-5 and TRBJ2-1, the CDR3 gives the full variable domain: DAGVTQSPTHLIKTRGQQVTLRCSPISGHKSVSWYQQVLGQGPQFIFQYYEKEERGRGNFPDRFSARQFPNYSSELNVNALLLGDSALYLCASSSTTGFQFFGPGTRLTVL.

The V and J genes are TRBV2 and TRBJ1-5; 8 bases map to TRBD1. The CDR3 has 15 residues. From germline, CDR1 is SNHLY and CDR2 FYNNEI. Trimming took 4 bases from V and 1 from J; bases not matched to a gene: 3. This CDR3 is CASSVQGGSNQPQHF. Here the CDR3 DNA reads TGTGCCAGCAGTGTACAGGGGGGAAGCAATCAGCCCCAGCATTTT.

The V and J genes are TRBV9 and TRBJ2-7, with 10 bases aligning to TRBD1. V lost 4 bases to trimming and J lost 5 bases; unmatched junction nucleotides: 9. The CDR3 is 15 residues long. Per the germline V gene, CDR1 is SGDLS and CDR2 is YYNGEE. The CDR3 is CASSPEGTGANEQYF. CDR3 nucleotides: TGTGCCAGCAGCCCAGAGGGGACAGGGGCCAACGAGCAGTACTTC.